The 2 T cell receptor beta chains given below trace back to one sample, sequenced in a study of cytomegalovirus exposure and HLA in healthy donors. This PCR relied on a set of 60 Vbeta primers and 13 Jbeta primers. The repertoire was sequenced with immunoSEQ multiplex PCR; TCRdb's copy has only in-frame clones and lacks some. The profile covers about 120,000 clones, with about 70% appearing a single time and 8.7% taken by the ten largest. The sequenced material came from PBMCs. These TCRs come from a man aged 30-40 years in good health and CMV-seropositive.

V is TRBV4-3 and J is TRBJ1-2; D not certain. CDR1 LGHNA and CDR2 YSLEER come from the germline V gene. Trimming took off 1 base at V and 5 bases at J, with 8 bases between the two ends. CDR3 size: 13 residues. CDR3 sequence (DNA): TGCGCCAGCAGCCAAGGAGCCTCTTATGGCTACACCTTC. Translation gives CASSQGASYGYTF.

The J gene is TRBJ2-1, the V gene TRBV5-1, with D possibly being TRBD2 (6 bases). The CDR3 is made up of 16 amino acids. CDR1 and CDR2 from the germline V gene are SGHRS and YFSETQ. Trimming removed 0 bases from V and 4 bases from J, with 14 bases in between. Written as DNA, the CDR3 is TGCGCCAGCAGCTTGGAGGCCGGGGGTCGGTACAATGAGCAGTTCTTC. It codes for CASSLEAGGRYNEQFF.